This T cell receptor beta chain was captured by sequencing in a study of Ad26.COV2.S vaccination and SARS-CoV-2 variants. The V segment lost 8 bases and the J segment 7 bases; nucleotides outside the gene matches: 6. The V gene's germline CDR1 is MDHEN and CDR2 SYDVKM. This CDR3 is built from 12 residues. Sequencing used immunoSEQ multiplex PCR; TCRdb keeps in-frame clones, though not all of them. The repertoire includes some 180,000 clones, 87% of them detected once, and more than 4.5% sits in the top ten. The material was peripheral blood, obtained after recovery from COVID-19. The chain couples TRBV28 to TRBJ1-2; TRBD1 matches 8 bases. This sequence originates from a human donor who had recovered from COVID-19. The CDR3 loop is CASGQGAGGYTF. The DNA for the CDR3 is TGTGCCAGCGGGCAGGGGGCAGGTGGCTACACCTTC.